One and the same sample provided the 10 T cell receptor beta chains below, sequenced in a study of blood T cells in healthy people across ages. A second PCR of about 6 to 11 cycles used a sample-barcoded 5' primer and a J-beta primer mix. One entry per CDR3 protein results from TCRdb running MiXCR on the 5' RACE reads. This sample has around 800,000 distinct CDR3 sequences, with approximately 53% found just once. Sequencing input: blood. These TCRs come from an older man in good health.

This clonotype has only a few counts. This rearrangement joins TRBV24-1 to TRBJ2-5; 7 nucleotides align to TRBD1. Germline CDR1 KGHDR, CDR2 SFDVKD. With 0 bases clipped from V and 5 bases from J, the junction kept 8 bases outside the gene matches. This CDR3 contains 16 residues. DNA for the CDR3: TGTGCCACCAGTGATTTGCGCAAGGGGGCTACGGAGACCCAGTACTTC. It is translated as CATSDLRKGATETQYF.

The chain employs TRBV3-1 and TRBJ2-7, with D perhaps TRBD1 (5 bases). The V gene lost 1 base and the J gene lost 0 bases, with 7 bases spanning the gap. The CDR3 consists of 14 residues. Germline CDR1 LGHDT, CDR2 YNNKEL (reference sequence). CDR3 coding DNA: TGTGCCAGCAGCCAAGGCAGGGACTCCTACGAGCAGTACTTC. The encoded protein is CASSQGRDSYEQYF.

In DNA, the CDR3 is TGCAGTGCTAGAGCGGTCGGGAGTGGCTACGAGCAGTACTTC. Residues: CSARAVGSGYEQYF. The chain uses TRBV20-1 and TRBJ2-7, with D perhaps matching TRBD2 (6 bases). Germline CDR1 and CDR2: DFQATT and SNEGSKA (reference sequence). V was clipped by 1 base and J by 3 bases, with 13 bases between them. The CDR3 extends over 14 amino acids.

J is TRBJ2-3 and V is TRBV15; D unclear. Germline CDR1 and CDR2: LNHNV and YYDKDF (reference sequence). This CDR3 contains 16 residues. Trimming left V 5 bases short and J 4 bases short, with 19 bases between. CDR3 sequence reads: CATSDRATLLSDTQYF. In DNA, the CDR3 is TGTGCCACCAGCGACCGGGCCACCCTCTTGTCAGATACGCAGTATTTT.

This clonotype was seen only a few times. The V call is TRBV7-6, the J call TRBJ2-7; 9 bases match TRBD1. J gave up 3 bases and V 4 bases, and 4 bases lay outside the gene matches. CDR1 SGHVS and CDR2 FNYEAQ come from the germline V gene. The CDR3 has 14 residues. CDR3 loop: CASSYGQGNYEQYF. CDR3 DNA: TGTGCCAGCAGCTACGGACAGGGGAACTACGAGCAGTACTTC.

This clonotype has more than one count but fewer than ten. The chain uses TRBV6-1 and TRBJ2-7; D unresolved. The germline gives CDR1 MNHNS, CDR2 SASEGT. Trimming removed 1 base from V and 0 bases from J, with 7 bases in between. The CDR3 is 14 amino acids. The CDR3 is CASSEVSTSYEQYF. CDR3 bases: TGTGCCAGCAGTGAAGTTAGCACCTCCTACGAGCAGTACTTC.

This clonotype was seen more than once but under ten times. This may stem from a read error, because a much larger clone lies one nucleotide away. The rearrangement uses TRBV7-9 and TRBJ2-5; perhaps TRBD2 as D (6 bases). V lost 3 bases and J lost 11, with 19 bases in between. The CDR3 consists of 14 residues. Per the germline V gene, CDR1 is SEHNR and CDR2 is FQNEAQ (reference sequence). CDR3 in amino acids: CASSLAGTRGEQYF. The CDR3 DNA sequence: TGTGCCAGCAGCTTGGCCGGGACTCGTGGTGAGCAGTACTTC. The variable domain in full, with the rest retrieved from reference TRBV7-9 and TRBJ2-5, is DTGVSQNPRHKITKRGQNVTFRCDPISEHNRLYWYRQTLGQGPEFLTYFQNEAQLEKSRLLSDRFSAERPKGSFSTLEIQRTEQGDSAMYLCASSLAGTRGEQYFGPGTRLLVL.

The rearrangement links TRBV10-3 to TRBJ2-1; 11 positions match TRBD2. The CDR3 runs 15 residues. CDR1 and CDR2 from the germline V gene are ENHRY and SYGVKD. The ends lost 2 bases at V and 8 bases at J; junction bases unmatched: 5. For the CDR3, the DNA is TGTGCCATCAGTGAGCCAGGGACTAGCGGACATGAGCAGTTCTTC. Its translation is CAISEPGTSGHEQFF.

The V call is TRBV24-1, the J call TRBJ2-7, with unresolved D. Germline CDR1 and CDR2: KGHDR and SFDVKD. V lost 3 bases and J 2 bases, leaving 7 bases between the germline ends. This CDR3 contains 13 residues. The CDR3 nucleotides read TGTGCCACCAGTGATACACAGACCTACGAGCAGTACTTC. As protein: CATSDTQTYEQYF.

This clonotype was detected only a few times. The chain is built from TRBV3-1 and TRBJ1-2; no reliable D call. The CDR3 extends over 13 amino acids. The ends were cut back, 2 bases at V and 8 bases at J, with 12 bases in the middle. The germline gives CDR1 LGHDT, CDR2 YNNKEL (reference sequence). The CDR3 here is CASSQPGRPGYTF. The CDR3 DNA reads TGTGCCAGCAGCCAACCCGGGAGGCCAGGCTACACCTTC.